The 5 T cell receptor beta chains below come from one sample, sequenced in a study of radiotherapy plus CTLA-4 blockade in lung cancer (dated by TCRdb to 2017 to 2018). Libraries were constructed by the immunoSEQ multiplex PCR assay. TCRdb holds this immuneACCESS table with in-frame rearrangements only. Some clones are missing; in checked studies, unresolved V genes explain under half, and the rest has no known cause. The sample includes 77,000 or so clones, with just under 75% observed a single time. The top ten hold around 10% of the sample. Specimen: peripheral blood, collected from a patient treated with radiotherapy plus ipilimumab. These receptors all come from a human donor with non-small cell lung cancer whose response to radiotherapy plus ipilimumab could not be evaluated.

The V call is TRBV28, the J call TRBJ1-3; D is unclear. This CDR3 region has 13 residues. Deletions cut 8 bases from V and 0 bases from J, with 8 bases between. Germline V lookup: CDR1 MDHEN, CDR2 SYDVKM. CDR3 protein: CASLGFSGNTIYF. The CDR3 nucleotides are TGTGCCAGCCTGGGCTTCTCTGGAAACACCATATATTTT.

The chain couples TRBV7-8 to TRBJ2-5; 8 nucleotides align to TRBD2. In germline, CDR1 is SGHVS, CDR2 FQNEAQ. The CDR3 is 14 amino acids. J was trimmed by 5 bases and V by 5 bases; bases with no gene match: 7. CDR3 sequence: CASSPGLAWETQYF. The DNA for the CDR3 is TGTGCCAGCAGCCCAGGACTAGCATGGGAGACCCAGTACTTC.

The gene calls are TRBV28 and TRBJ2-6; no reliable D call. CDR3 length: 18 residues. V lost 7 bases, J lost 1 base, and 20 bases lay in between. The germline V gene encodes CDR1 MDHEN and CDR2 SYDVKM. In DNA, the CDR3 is TGTGCCAGCAACCCGCTGTGGTTGGCCTTGTCTGGGGCCAACGTCCTGACTTTC. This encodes CASNPLWLALSGANVLTF. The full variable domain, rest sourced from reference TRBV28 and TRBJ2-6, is DVKVTQSSRYLVKRTGEKVFLECVQDMDHENMFWYRQDPGLGLRLIYFSYDVKMKEKGDIPEGYSVSREKKERFSLILESASTNQTSMYLCASNPLWLALSGANVLTFGAGSRLTVL.

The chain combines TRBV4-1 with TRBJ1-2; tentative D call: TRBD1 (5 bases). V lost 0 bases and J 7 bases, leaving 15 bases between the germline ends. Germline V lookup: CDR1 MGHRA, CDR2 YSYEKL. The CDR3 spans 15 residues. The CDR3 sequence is CASSQETEGWGGYTF. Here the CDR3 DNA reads TGCGCCAGCAGCCAAGAGACGGAGGGGTGGGGTGGCTACACCTTC.

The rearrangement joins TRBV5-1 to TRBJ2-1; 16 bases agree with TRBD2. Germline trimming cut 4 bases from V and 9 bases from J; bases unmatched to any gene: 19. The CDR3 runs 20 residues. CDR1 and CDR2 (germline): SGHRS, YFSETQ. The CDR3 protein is CASSLTSGTSGRAQSSEQFF. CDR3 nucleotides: TGCGCCAGCAGCCTAACCTCCGGGACTAGCGGGAGGGCCCAGTCGAGTGAGCAGTTCTTC.